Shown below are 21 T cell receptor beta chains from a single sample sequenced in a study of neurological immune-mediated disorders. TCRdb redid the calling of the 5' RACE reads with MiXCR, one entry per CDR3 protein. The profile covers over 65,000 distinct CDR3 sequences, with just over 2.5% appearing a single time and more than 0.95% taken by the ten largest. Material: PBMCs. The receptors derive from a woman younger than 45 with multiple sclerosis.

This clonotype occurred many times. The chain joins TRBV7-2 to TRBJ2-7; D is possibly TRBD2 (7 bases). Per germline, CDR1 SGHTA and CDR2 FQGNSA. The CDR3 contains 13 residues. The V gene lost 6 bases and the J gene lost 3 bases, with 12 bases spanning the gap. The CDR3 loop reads CASSWGGSYEQYF. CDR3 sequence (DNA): TGTGCCAGCAGTTGGGGGGGCAGCTACGAGCAGTACTTC.

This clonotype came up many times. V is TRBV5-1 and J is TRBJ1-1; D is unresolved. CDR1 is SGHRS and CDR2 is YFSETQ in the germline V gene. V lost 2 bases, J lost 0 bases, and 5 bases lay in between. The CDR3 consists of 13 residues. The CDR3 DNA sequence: TGCGCCAGCAGCTTTGGGTTGAACACTGAAGCTTTCTTT. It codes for CASSFGLNTEAFF.

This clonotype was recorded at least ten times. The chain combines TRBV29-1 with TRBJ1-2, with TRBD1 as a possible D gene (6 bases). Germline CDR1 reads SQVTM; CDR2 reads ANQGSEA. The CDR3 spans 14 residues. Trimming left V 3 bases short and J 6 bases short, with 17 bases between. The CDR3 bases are TGCAGCGTTGACGAACAGGGTTGGAGAAATGGCTACACCTTC. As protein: CSVDEQGWRNGYTF.

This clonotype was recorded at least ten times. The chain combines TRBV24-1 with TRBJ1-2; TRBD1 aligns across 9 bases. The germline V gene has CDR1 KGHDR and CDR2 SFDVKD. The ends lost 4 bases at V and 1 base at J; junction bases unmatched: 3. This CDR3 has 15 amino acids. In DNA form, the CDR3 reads TGTGCCACCAGTGAGCGGGACAGGGATAACTATGGCTACACCTTC. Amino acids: CATSERDRDNYGYTF.

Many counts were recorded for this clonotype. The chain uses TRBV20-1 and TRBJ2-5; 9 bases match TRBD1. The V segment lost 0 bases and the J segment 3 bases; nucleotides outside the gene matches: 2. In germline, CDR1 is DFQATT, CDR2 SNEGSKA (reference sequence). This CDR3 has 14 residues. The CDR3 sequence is CSARDWTGEETQYF. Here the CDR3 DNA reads TGCAGTGCTAGAGATTGGACAGGGGAAGAGACCCAGTACTTC.

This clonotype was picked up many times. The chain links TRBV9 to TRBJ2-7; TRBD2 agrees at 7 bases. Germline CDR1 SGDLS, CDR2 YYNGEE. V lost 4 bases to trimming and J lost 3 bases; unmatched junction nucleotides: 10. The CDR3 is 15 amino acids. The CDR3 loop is CASSPGGGSGYEQYF. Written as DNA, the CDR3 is TGTGCCAGCAGCCCCGGAGGCGGGAGCGGCTACGAGCAGTACTTC.

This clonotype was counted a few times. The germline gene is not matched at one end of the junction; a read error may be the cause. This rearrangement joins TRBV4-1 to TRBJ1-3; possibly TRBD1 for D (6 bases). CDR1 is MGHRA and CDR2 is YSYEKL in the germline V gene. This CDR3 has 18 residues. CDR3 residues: CASSQDKWQGTSGKTIYF. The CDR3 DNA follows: TGCGCCAGCAGCCAAGATAAATGGCAGGGGACATCTGGAAAAACCATATATTTT.

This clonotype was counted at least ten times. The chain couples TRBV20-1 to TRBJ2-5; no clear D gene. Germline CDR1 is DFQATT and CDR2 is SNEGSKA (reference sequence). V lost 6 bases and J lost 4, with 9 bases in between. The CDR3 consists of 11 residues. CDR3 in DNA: TGCAGTGCCAGGAAGGGAGAGACCCAGTACTTC. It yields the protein CSARKGETQYF.

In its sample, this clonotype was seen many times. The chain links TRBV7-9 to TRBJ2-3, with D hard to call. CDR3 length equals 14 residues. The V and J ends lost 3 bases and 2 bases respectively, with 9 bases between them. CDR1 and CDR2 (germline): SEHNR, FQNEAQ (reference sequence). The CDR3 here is CASSFPGHTDTQYF. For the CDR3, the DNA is TGTGCCAGCAGCTTTCCCGGCCACACAGATACGCAGTATTTT.

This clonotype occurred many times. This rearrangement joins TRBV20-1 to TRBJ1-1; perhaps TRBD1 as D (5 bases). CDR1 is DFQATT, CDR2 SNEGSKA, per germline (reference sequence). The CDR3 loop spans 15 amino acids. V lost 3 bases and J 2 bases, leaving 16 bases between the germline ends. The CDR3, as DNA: TGCAGTGCTAGTGACGGCCGGAGGGGTAACACTGAAGCTTTCTTT. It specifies CSASDGRRGNTEAFF.

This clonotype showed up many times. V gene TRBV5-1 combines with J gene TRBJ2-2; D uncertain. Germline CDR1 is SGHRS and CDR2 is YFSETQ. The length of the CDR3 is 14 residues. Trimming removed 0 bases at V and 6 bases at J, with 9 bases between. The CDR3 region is CASSLDGVAGELFF. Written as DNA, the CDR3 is TGCGCCAGCAGCTTGGATGGTGTAGCCGGGGAGCTGTTTTTT.

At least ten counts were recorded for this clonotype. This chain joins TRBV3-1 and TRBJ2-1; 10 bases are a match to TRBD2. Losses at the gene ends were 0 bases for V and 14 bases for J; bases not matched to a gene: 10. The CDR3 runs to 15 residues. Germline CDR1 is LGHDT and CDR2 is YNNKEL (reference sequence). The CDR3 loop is CASSQETSGTSREFF. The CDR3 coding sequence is TGTGCCAGCAGCCAAGAAACTAGCGGGACCAGTAGGGAGTTCTTC.

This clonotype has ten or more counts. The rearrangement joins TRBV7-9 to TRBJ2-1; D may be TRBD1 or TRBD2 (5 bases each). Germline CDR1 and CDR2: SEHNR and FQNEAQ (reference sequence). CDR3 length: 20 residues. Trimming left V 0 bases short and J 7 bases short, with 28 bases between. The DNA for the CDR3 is TGTGCCAGCAGCTTAGCCGAAATTCCATCAGGTAGCCCGAGGGGTAATGAGCAGTTCTTC. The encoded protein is CASSLAEIPSGSPRGNEQFF. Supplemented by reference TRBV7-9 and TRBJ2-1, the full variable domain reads DTGVSQNPRHKITKRGQNVTFRCDPISEHNRLYWYRQTLGQGPEFLTYFQNEAQLEKSRLLSDRFSAERPKGSFSTLEIQRTEQGDSAMYLCASSLAEIPSGSPRGNEQFFGPGTRLTVL.

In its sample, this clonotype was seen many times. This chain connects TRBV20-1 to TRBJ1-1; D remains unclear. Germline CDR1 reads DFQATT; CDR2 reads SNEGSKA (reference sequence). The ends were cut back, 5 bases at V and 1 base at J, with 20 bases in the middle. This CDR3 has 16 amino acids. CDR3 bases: TGCAGTGCTCCTGACCCGGACGTTATTAAGAACACTGAAGCTTTCTTT. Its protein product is CSAPDPDVIKNTEAFF.

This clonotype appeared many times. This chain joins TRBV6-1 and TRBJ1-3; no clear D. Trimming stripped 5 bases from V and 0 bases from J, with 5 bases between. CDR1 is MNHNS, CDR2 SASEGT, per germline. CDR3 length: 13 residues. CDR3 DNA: TGTGCCAGCAGTCCCTCCTCTGGAAACACCATATATTTT. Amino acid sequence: CASSPSSGNTIYF.

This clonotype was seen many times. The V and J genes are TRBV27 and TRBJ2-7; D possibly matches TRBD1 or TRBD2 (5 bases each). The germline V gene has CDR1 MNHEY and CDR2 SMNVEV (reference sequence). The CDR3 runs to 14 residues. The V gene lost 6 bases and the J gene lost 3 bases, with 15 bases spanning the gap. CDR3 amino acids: CASSLGTADYEQYF. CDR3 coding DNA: TGTGCCAGCAGCTTAGGGACGGCGGACTACGAGCAGTACTTC.

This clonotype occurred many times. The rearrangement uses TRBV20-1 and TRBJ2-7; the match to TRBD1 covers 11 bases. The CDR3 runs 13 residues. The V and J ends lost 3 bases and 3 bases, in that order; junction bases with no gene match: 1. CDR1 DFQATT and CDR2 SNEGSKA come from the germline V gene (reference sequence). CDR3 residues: CSARGQGDYEQYF. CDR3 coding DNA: TGCAGTGCTAGGGGACAGGGGGACTACGAGCAGTACTTC.

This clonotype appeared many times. The CDR3 loop is CASGRDRGMNTEAFF. CDR3 coding DNA: TGCGCCAGCGGCAGGGACAGGGGGATGAACACTGAAGCTTTCTTT. This chain uses TRBV4-3 with TRBJ1-1; 11 nucleotides agree with TRBD1. Germline CDR1 is LGHNA and CDR2 is YSLEER. The V gene end was trimmed by 8 bases and the J gene end by 0 bases; junction bases not matched to a gene: 5. The CDR3 is 15 amino acids.

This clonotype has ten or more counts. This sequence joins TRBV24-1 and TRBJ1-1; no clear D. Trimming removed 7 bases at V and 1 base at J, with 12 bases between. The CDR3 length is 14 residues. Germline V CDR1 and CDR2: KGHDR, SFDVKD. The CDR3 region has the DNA TGTGCCACCAGCGCCGGGTTTGCGAACACTGAAGCTTTCTTT. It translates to CATSAGFANTEAFF.

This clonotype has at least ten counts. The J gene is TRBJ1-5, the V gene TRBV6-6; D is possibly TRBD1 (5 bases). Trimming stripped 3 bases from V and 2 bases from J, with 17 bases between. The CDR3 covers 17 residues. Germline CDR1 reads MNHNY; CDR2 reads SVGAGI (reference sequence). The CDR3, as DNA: TGTGCCAGCAGTTATGGGGCCGAGTGGGGTGGCAATCAGCCCCAGCATTTT. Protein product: CASSYGAEWGGNQPQHF.

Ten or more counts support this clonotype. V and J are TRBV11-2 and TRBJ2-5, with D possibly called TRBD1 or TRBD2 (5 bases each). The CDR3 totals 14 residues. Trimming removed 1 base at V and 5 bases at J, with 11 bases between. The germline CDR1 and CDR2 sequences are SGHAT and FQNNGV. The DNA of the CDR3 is TGTGCCAGCAGCTTAGCTCTAGAGGGGGAGACCCAGTACTTC. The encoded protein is CASSLALEGETQYF.